A single T cell receptor (beta chain) is shown here with its context. Its antigen remains unknown. These data are taken from a study of T cell repertoires and HLA-DP antigens. Whole-study results and caveats: Against one allele, clones undetected before culture averaged roughly 35%; against the other, around 50%.

Each pre-culture CD4+ sample aimed for roughly 210,000 T cell genomes at deep resolution. Sequencing was performed with immunoSEQ multiplex PCR; in TCRdb, only in-frame clones are kept and a portion is missing. The sample yields around 90,000 clones, about 89% seen once. The CDR3 is 12 residues long. The V end was cut by 5 bases, the J end by 4 bases, with 8 bases between. From germline, CDR1 is SNHLY and CDR2 FYNNEI. Sample: CD4+ T cells from PBMCs. V is TRBV2 and J is TRBJ1-2, with a weak D call TRBD1 (5 bases). The origin of this receptor is a man aged 50 or older in good health and CMV-seronegative. CDR3 in DNA: TGTGCCAGCAGTTTTGACAGCTATGGCTACACCTTC. Translation gives CASSFDSYGYTF.